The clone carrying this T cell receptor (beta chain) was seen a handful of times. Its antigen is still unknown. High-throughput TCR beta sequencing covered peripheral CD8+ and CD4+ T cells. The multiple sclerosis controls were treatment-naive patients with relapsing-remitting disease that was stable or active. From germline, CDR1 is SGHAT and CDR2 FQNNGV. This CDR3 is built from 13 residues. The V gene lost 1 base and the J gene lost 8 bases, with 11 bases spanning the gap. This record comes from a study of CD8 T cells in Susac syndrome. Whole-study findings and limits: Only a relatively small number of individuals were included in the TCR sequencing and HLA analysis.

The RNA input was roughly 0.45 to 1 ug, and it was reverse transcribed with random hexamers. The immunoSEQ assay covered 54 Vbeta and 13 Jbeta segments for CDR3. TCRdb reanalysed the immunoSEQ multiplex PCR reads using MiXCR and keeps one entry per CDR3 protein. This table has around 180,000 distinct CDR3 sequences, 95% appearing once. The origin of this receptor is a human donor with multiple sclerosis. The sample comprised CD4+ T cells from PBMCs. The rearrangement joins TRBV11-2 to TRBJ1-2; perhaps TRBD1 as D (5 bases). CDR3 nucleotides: TGTGCCAGCAGCTTAGCCCCAGGGTCCGGCTACACCTTC. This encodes CASSLAPGSGYTF.